These 20 T cell receptor beta chains came from one sample sequenced in a study of blood T cell repertoires in COVID-19. The assay was immunoSEQ multiplex PCR, and TCRdb's table has in-frame clones only and misses some. The sample lists 220,000 or so clones, around 86% occurring once. Sequencing was carried out using PBMCs or T cells enriched from blood (not recorded which). These receptors were obtained from a woman aged 45 to 65 who had recovered from COVID-19.

The count of this clone is one. The gene calls are TRBV2 and TRBJ2-2; TRBD2 matches at 10 bases. The germline CDR1 and CDR2 sequences are SNHLY and FYNNEI. J was trimmed by 4 bases and V by 0 bases; bases with no gene match: 11. The CDR3 totals 19 residues. CDR3 sequence: CASSEAPGGAGGRTGELFF. The CDR3 bases are TGTGCCAGCAGTGAAGCCCCTGGGGGAGCGGGGGGGCGCACCGGGGAGCTGTTTTTT.

V is TRBV19 and J is TRBJ2-3, with 10 bases lining up with TRBD2. There are 14 residues in the CDR3. Germline trimming cut 8 bases from V and 5 bases from J; bases unmatched to any gene: 7. The germline gives CDR1 LNHDA, CDR2 SQIVND (reference sequence). The CDR3 is CASRTSGRGDTQYF. The CDR3 DNA follows: TGTGCCAGTCGGACTAGCGGTCGGGGAGATACGCAGTATTTT.

This rearrangement joins TRBV2 to TRBJ1-2; TRBD1 aligns across 12 bases. CDR1 and CDR2 from the germline V gene are SNHLY and FYNNEI. With 6 bases clipped from V and 8 bases from J, the junction kept 1 base outside the gene matches. The CDR3 extends over 12 amino acids. CDR3 sequence: CASSGTGGGYTF. DNA of the CDR3: TGTGCCAGCAGCGGGACAGGGGGCGGCTACACCTTC.

This chain uses TRBV6-2 or TRBV6-3 with TRBJ2-7, with D hard to call. Per germline, CDR1 MNHEY and CDR2 SVGEGT. The CDR3 is 12 amino acids. V was clipped by 1 base and J by 3 bases, with 4 bases between them. CDR3 DNA sequence: TGTGCCAGCAGTTACTATCACTACGAGCAGTACTTC. Encoded protein: CASSYYHYEQYF.

This clone was picked up one time. CDR3 sequence: CAWSLKGGRRTAAFF. CDR3 bases: TGTGCCTGGAGTCTCAAAGGGGGCCGTCGGACGGCAGCTTTCTTT. This sequence joins TRBV30 and TRBJ1-1, with 7 bases fitting TRBD1. Germline loops: CDR1 GTSNPN, CDR2 SVGIG (reference sequence). The CDR3 runs to 15 residues. Trimming took 2 bases from V and 10 from J; bases not matched to a gene: 16.

This rearrangement joins TRBV19 to TRBJ2-6; 8 bases align to TRBD1. V lost 1 base, J lost 1 base, and 6 bases stayed unmatched. The CDR3 has 18 amino acids. CDR1 is LNHDA, CDR2 SQIVND, per germline (reference sequence). The CDR3 region is CASSIVGTGGSGANVLTF. CDR3 coding DNA: TGTGCCAGTAGTATAGTGGGGACAGGTGGGTCTGGGGCCAACGTCCTGACTTTC.

The chain recombines TRBV18 with TRBJ2-1; D might be TRBD1 (6 bases). The CDR3 runs to 15 residues. CDR1 and CDR2 from the germline V gene are KGHSH and LQKENI. Trimming stripped 6 bases from V and 6 bases from J, with 18 bases between. CDR3: CASSPQGQVSNEQFF. The CDR3 bases are TGTGCCAGCTCCCCCCAGGGGCAGGTGAGCAATGAGCAGTTCTTC.

J is TRBJ1-5 and V is TRBV3-1 (or the pseudogene TRBV3-2); 10 nucleotides agree with TRBD1. The CDR3 loop spans 16 amino acids. V gave up 4 bases and J gave up 6 bases; unmatched junction bases: 9. From germline, CDR1 is LGHDT and CDR2 YNNKEL (reference sequence). CDR3 sequence reads: CASSPTPGTGVQPQHF. The DNA of the CDR3 is TGTGCCAGCAGCCCTACACCCGGGACAGGGGTTCAGCCCCAGCATTTT.

This chain uses TRBV29-1 with TRBJ2-5; D is ambiguous. Germline assignment: CDR1 SQVTM and CDR2 ANQGSEA. V lost 4 bases and J 2 bases, leaving 8 bases between the germline ends. CDR3 size: 12 residues. CDR3 sequence reads: CSVGAAQETQYF. As DNA, the CDR3 is TGCAGCGTTGGGGCAGCACAAGAGACCCAGTACTTC.

This clone was observed once. The gene calls are TRBV6-5 and TRBJ2-2; D gene uncertain. The CDR3 sequence is 13 residues long. V was cut by 0 bases and J by 7 bases, with 6 bases left in between. The germline V gene encodes CDR1 MNHEY and CDR2 SVGAGI. CDR3 coding DNA: TGTGCCAGCAGTTACTCCCCGGGCGGGGAGCTGTTTTTT. Amino acid sequence: CASSYSPGGELFF.

The table lists this clone with a count of one. The genes are TRBV7-2 and TRBJ1-4, with 10 bases fitting TRBD1. From germline, CDR1 is SGHTA and CDR2 FQGNSA. V was pared by 4 bases and J by 8 bases, with 7 bases of the junction left unmatched. The CDR3 runs 15 residues. The CDR3 reads CASSSRTGGEEKLFF. The CDR3 DNA reads as TGTGCCAGCAGCTCGCGGACAGGGGGAGAGGAAAAACTGTTTTTT. The full variable domain, with the rest looked up from reference TRBV7-2 and TRBJ1-4, is GAGVSQSPSNKVTEKGKDVELRCDPISGHTALYWYRQSLGQGLEFLIYFQGNSAPDKSGLPSDRFSAERTGGSVSTLTIQRTQQEDSAVYLCASSSRTGGEEKLFFGSGTQLSVL.

The chain is built from TRBV20-1 and TRBJ1-1; tentative D call: TRBD1 (6 bases). Per the germline V gene, CDR1 is DFQATT and CDR2 is SNEGSKA (reference sequence). The CDR3 totals 13 residues. V lost 3 bases and J lost 8, with 16 bases in between. As DNA, the CDR3 is TGCAGTGCTAGTGGGGGGCCTTCAGGAGAAGCTTTCTTT. The encoded protein is CSASGGPSGEAFF.

The V call is TRBV5-6, the J call TRBJ1-4, with a possible D match to TRBD1 (6 bases). Germline V gene sequence: CDR1 SGHDT, CDR2 YYEEEE. The V end was cut by 4 bases, the J end by 6 bases, with 13 bases between. CDR3 length: 14 residues. Written as DNA, the CDR3 is TGTGCCAGCAGCCCTCGGGGGGCATATGAAAAACTGTTTTTT. It translates to CASSPRGAYEKLFF.

The chain employs TRBV11-3 and TRBJ1-2, with 9 nucleotides matching TRBD1. Germline trimming cut 5 bases from V and 0 bases from J; bases unmatched to any gene: 10. Germline V CDR1 and CDR2: SGHNT, YENEEA. This CDR3 has 17 amino acids. The CDR3 coding sequence is TGTGCCAGCAGCCCGCGGGGGACAGGGCTAGCTAACTATGGCTACACCTTC. This gives the protein CASSPRGTGLANYGYTF.

The chain couples TRBV5-1 to TRBJ2-1, with 13 positions matching TRBD2. Germline trimming cut 1 base from V and 4 bases from J; bases unmatched to any gene: 2. The CDR3 has 16 amino acids. CDR1 is SGHRS, CDR2 YFSETQ, per germline. The CDR3 DNA is TGCGCCAGCAGCTTGTTACTAGCGGGGGGGTACAATGAGCAGTTCTTC. Translated, it gives CASSLLLAGGYNEQFF.

The chain is built from TRBV7-2 and TRBJ2-5; D remains ambiguous. V was clipped by 5 bases and J by 5 bases, with 12 bases between them. The germline V gene has CDR1 SGHTA and CDR2 FQGNSA. The CDR3 is made up of 13 amino acids. CDR3 coding DNA: TGTGCCAGCAGCCTATCGGGTGGCGAGACCCAGTACTTC. This codes for CASSLSGGETQYF.

This clone occurred a few times. The genes are TRBV7-2 and TRBJ2-5; TRBD1 might be the D (5 bases). The length of the CDR3 is 15 residues. Germline CDR1 reads SGHTA; CDR2 reads FQGNSA. Trimming pared 0 bases from V and 5 bases from J, leaving 13 bases between. CDR3 sequence: CASSLAGAPAETQYF. DNA of the CDR3: TGTGCCAGCAGCTTAGCTGGGGCCCCTGCGGAGACCCAGTACTTC. The full variable domain, its missing parts supplied by reference TRBV7-2 and TRBJ2-5, is GAGVSQSPSNKVTEKGKDVELRCDPISGHTALYWYRQSLGQGLEFLIYFQGNSAPDKSGLPSDRFSAERTGGSVSTLTIQRTQQEDSAVYLCASSLAGAPAETQYFGPGTRLLVL.

The chain uses TRBV6-2 or TRBV6-3 and TRBJ1-6; tentative D call: TRBD1 (5 bases). The CDR3 runs to 16 residues. Trimming took 6 bases from V and 4 from J, leaving 16 bases between them. CDR1 is MNHEY, CDR2 SVGEGT, per germline. This CDR3 is CASSRSGAAYNSPLHF. Written as DNA, the CDR3 is TGTGCCAGCAGCCGGTCTGGGGCAGCATATAATTCACCCCTCCACTTT.

The chain is built from TRBV6-5 and TRBJ1-1, with 7 nucleotides matching TRBD1. The V gene end was trimmed by 5 bases and the J gene end by 5 bases; junction bases not matched to a gene: 8. CDR1 and CDR2 (germline): MNHEY, SVGAGI. The CDR3 is made up of 14 amino acids. CDR3 in DNA: TGTGCCAGCAGTCTCACAGGGGTAGGAACTGAAGCTTTCTTT. Encoded protein: CASSLTGVGTEAFF.

The chain links TRBV29-1 to TRBJ2-2, with D possibly TRBD1 on 6 matching bases. The CDR3 is made up of 15 amino acids. Trimming removed 7 bases at V and 6 bases at J, with 21 bases between. Germline V gene sequence: CDR1 SQVTM, CDR2 ANQGSEA. CDR3 loop: CSGPHTRGLAGELFF. In nucleotides, the CDR3 is TGCAGCGGGCCTCATACCAGGGGCCTCGCCGGGGAGCTGTTTTTT.